These 30 T cell receptor beta chains originate from one sample sequenced in a study of T-cell reconstitution after alpha-beta-depleted transplantation in children. It was with unique molecular identifiers that the TCRbeta library was prepared. MiXCR, applied by TCRdb to the PCR reads, yields one record per CDR3 protein. The sample yields just over 350,000 distinct CDR3 sequences, roughly 13% seen once. The sample here was PBMCs, taken from the stem cell graft. These receptors were taken from a human donor who donated a stem cell graft to a child with Fanconi anemia.

This chain links TRBV28 with TRBJ2-4, with D possibly being TRBD1 or TRBD2 (5 bases each). CDR1 and CDR2 (germline): MDHEN, SYDVKM. This CDR3 has 15 amino acids. V was trimmed by 2 bases and J by 3 bases, leaving 11 bases between them. The CDR3 DNA reads as TGTGCCAGCAGTTTAACAGCAGGGAGCAAAAACATTCAGTACTTC. As protein: CASSLTAGSKNIQYF.

As for this clonotype: A far more abundant clone sits one base away, making this likely a read error. The chain carries TRBV5-5 and TRBJ2-2; TRBD1 or TRBD2 may be the D gene (7 bases each). The length of the CDR3 is 15 residues. CDR1 is SGHKS and CDR2 is YYEKEE in the germline V gene (reference sequence). The CDR3 DNA reads TGTGCCAGCAGCTTGGCAGGGGGGGACACCAGGGAGCTGTTTTTT. Protein product: CASSLAGGDTRELFF.

In this sample, this clonotype turned up many times. This chain connects TRBV5-1 to TRBJ2-3; D uncertain. CDR1 and CDR2 (germline): SGHRS, YFSETQ. V lost 5 bases, J lost 5 bases, and 6 bases lay in between. This CDR3 is 11 amino acids long. The CDR3 sequence: CASSNRDTQYF. In DNA, the CDR3 is TGCGCCAGCAGTAACAGAGATACGCAGTATTTT.

This clonotype was counted many times. The rearrangement joins TRBV6-2 or TRBV6-3 to TRBJ2-7; TRBD2 aligns across 8 bases. V trimming: 2 bases; J trimming: 2 bases; junction bases outside the gene matches: 2. Germline V gene data show CDR1 as MNHEY and CDR2 as SVGEGT. The CDR3 has 14 amino acids. The CDR3 nucleotides are TGTGCCAGCAGTTACGGCGGGGGGCCCTACGAGCAGTACTTC. Its protein product is CASSYGGGPYEQYF.

This clonotype was seen a single time. The rearrangement joins TRBV4-3 to TRBJ2-2; 9 bases are shared with TRBD2. The CDR3 is 17 amino acids. Germline V gene sequence: CDR1 LGHNA, CDR2 YSLEER. The V segment lost 4 bases and the J segment 4 bases; nucleotides outside the gene matches: 10. CDR3 amino acids: CASSPSAGGGATGELFF. CDR3 bases: TGCGCCAGCAGCCCGAGCGCGGGCGGGGGGGCCACCGGGGAGCTGTTTTTT.

This clonotype has ten or more counts. This chain uses TRBV20-1 with TRBJ2-2; 10 bases are a match to TRBD2. The V and J ends lost 5 bases and 4 bases, in that order; junction bases with no gene match: 4. This CDR3 is built from 14 residues. Germline V gene data show CDR1 as DFQATT and CDR2 as SNEGSKA (reference sequence). CDR3 sequence reads: CSAQAGGPTGELFF. The CDR3 DNA is TGCAGTGCTCAAGCGGGGGGGCCCACCGGGGAGCTGTTTTTT.

This clonotype was picked up many times. The chain joins TRBV3-1 to TRBJ2-5, with 9 bases that match TRBD2. CDR1 LGHDT and CDR2 YNNKEL come from the germline V gene (reference sequence). The CDR3 is 16 amino acids. Trimming at V came to 5 bases and at J to 5 bases, leaving 12 bases not matched to a gene. CDR3 amino acids: CASSGGDSGGGETQYF. The DNA for the CDR3 is TGTGCCAGCAGCGGCGGAGATAGCGGGGGAGGCGAGACCCAGTACTTC.

The chain combines TRBV5-1 with TRBJ2-2; 9 positions agree with TRBD1. CDR3 length equals 15 residues. V lost 0 bases to trimming and J lost 6 bases; unmatched junction nucleotides: 3. Germline-derived CDR1 and CDR2 are SGHRS and YFSETQ. The CDR3, as DNA: TGCGCCAGCAGCTTGGCCGGGACAGGGTCCGGGGAGCTGTTTTTT. It yields the protein CASSLAGTGSGELFF.

Ten or more counts support this clonotype. The chain carries TRBV5-1 and TRBJ2-5, with D perhaps matching TRBD2 (7 bases). Per germline, CDR1 SGHRS and CDR2 YFSETQ. Trimming removed 4 bases at V and 5 bases at J, with 18 bases between. The CDR3 extends over 15 amino acids. The CDR3 protein is CASSATGLREETQYF. DNA for the CDR3: TGCGCCAGCAGCGCCACAGGGTTGCGGGAGGAGACCCAGTACTTC.

This clonotype was counted between two and nine times. The chain couples TRBV10-3 to TRBJ1-6; no clear D. This CDR3 is 17 amino acids long. V was pared by 10 bases and J by 7 bases, with 26 bases between. Germline CDR1 reads ENHRY; CDR2 reads SYGVKD. The CDR3 nucleotides read TGTGCCACCTTTTTTACAGCCGAACTAACCCAGAATTCACCCCTCCACTTT. It specifies CATFFTAELTQNSPLHF.

This clonotype showed up just a few times. The V and J genes are TRBV7-8 and TRBJ2-5; the D is unclear. The CDR3 is made up of 13 amino acids. Trimming stripped 1 base from V and 3 bases from J, with 6 bases between. Germline assignment: CDR1 SGHVS and CDR2 FQNEAQ. In DNA form, the CDR3 reads TGTGCCAGCAGCTTAGAGAGAGAAGAGACCCAGTACTTC. Amino acids: CASSLEREETQYF.

This clonotype was seen a few times. The chain links TRBV4-3 to TRBJ1-3, with D unclear. The CDR3 contains 17 residues. V was clipped by 5 bases and J by 1 base, with 18 bases between them. CDR1 is LGHNA, CDR2 YSLEER, per germline. As DNA, the CDR3 is TGCGCCAGCAGCTCAAGCATGGGCTTGGGATCTGGAAACACCATATATTTT. It is translated as CASSSSMGLGSGNTIYF.

This chain links TRBV2 with TRBJ2-1; 12 nucleotides agree with TRBD2. V gave up 8 bases and J gave up 1 base; unmatched junction bases: 15. The CDR3 sequence is 19 residues long. Germline lookup yields CDR1 SNHLY and CDR2 FYNNEI. CDR3 nucleotide sequence: TGTGCCAGCTTCAGTGCACTAGCGGGGGGCCGGCCTTCCTACAATGAGCAGTTCTTC. It is translated as CASFSALAGGRPSYNEQFF.

This clonotype was seen a handful of times. The V gene is TRBV9, the J gene TRBJ1-2, with 7 bases aligning to TRBD1. The length of the CDR3 is 18 residues. Germline V CDR1 and CDR2: SGDLS, YYNGEE. V was clipped by 2 bases and J by 0 bases; unmatched bases: 13. The CDR3 loop reads CASSVHNRGALTNYGYTF. For the CDR3, the DNA is TGTGCCAGCAGCGTCCACAACAGGGGCGCCCTAACTAACTATGGCTACACCTTC.

Points on this clonotype: At one boundary the junction diverges from the germline segment, which might be a read error. The DNA for the CDR3 is TGTGCCAGCAGTTTACGATTTGACTCCCACTTT. Translating gives CASSLRFDSHF. V gene TRBV12-3 or TRBV12-4 combines with J gene TRBJ1-1; no reliable D call. The CDR3 consists of 11 residues.

The chain joins TRBV9 to TRBJ2-1; the match to TRBD2 covers 7 bases. CDR3 length: 15 residues. The V gene end was trimmed by 3 bases and the J gene end by 0 bases; junction bases not matched to a gene: 3. Germline CDR1 reads SGDLS; CDR2 reads YYNGEE. The CDR3 region has the DNA TGTGCCAGCAGCGCTCTAGCGGCCTCCTACAATGAGCAGTTCTTC. Translated: CASSALAASYNEQFF.

The chain is built from TRBV6-1 and TRBJ2-4; a possible D gene is TRBD2 (6 bases). The germline V gene has CDR1 MNHNS and CDR2 SASEGT. V was trimmed by 7 bases and J by 7 bases, leaving 11 bases between them. The CDR3 has 12 amino acids. The CDR3 region is CASTGSGNIQYF. CDR3 nucleotide sequence: TGTGCCAGCACCGGGAGCGGGAACATTCAGTACTTC.

This clonotype occurred many times. The chain is built from TRBV7-6 and TRBJ2-3; 7 nucleotides match TRBD2. The germline V gene has CDR1 SGHVS and CDR2 FNYEAQ. The CDR3 totals 15 residues. V lost 1 base and J lost 2; bases outside the gene matches: 3. The CDR3 nucleotides are TGTGCCAGCAGCTTAGAGGGACTACTCACAGATACGCAGTATTTT. Translating gives CASSLEGLLTDTQYF.

V and J are TRBV7-8 and TRBJ1-5; D gene unclear. Trimming stripped 5 bases from V and 0 bases from J, with 14 bases between. The CDR3 runs 16 residues. Germline loops: CDR1 SGHVS, CDR2 FQNEAQ. The CDR3 DNA follows: TGTGCCAGCAGCCACGGGAAAGGGTATAGCAATCAGCCCCAGCATTTT. The encoded protein is CASSHGKGYSNQPQHF.

This clonotype has ten or more counts. J is TRBJ2-3 and V is TRBV24-1; 10 bases agree with TRBD1. The V gene's germline CDR1 is KGHDR and CDR2 SFDVKD. The trim removed 3 bases at V and 5 bases at J, leaving 4 bases unmatched. This CDR3 has 15 residues. The CDR3 is CATSDTGTGEDTQYF. The DNA of the CDR3 is TGTGCCACCAGTGATACCGGGACAGGGGAAGATACGCAGTATTTT.

CDR3 protein: CASGDRVGGPKNIQYF. CDR3 coding DNA: TGTGCCAGCGGAGACAGGGTCGGTGGGCCCAAAAACATTCAGTACTTC. The V gene is TRBV2, the J gene TRBJ2-4; TRBD1 agrees at 7 bases. The CDR3 has 16 residues. The V gene's germline CDR1 is SNHLY and CDR2 FYNNEI. J gave up 2 bases and V 8 bases, and 12 bases lay outside the gene matches.

A few counts support this clonotype. The chain couples TRBV9 to TRBJ2-1; 7 nucleotides agree with TRBD2. The CDR3 is 16 residues long. V shed 3 bases, J shed 9 bases, and the junction held 15 bases outside the gene matches. Germline values: CDR1 SGDLS, CDR2 YYNGEE. The CDR3 protein is CASSALAPPILGEQFF. In DNA, the CDR3 is TGTGCCAGCAGCGCACTAGCGCCTCCAATTTTGGGTGAGCAGTTCTTC.

This clonotype was seen a few times. CDR3 region: CASSLMGGGSNEQFF. Here the CDR3 DNA reads TGTGCCAGCAGCTTAATGGGAGGGGGGAGCAATGAGCAGTTCTTC. The genes are TRBV7-3 and TRBJ2-1; a possible D gene is TRBD2 (7 bases). This CDR3 is built from 15 residues. The V and J ends lost 1 base and 6 bases respectively, with 13 bases between them. Germline V gene sequence: CDR1 SGHTA, CDR2 FQGTGA.

There are a few counts of this clonotype. The CDR3 loop reads CAITEGSSYYGYTF. As DNA, the CDR3 is TGTGCCATCACCGAGGGCAGCTCCTACTATGGCTACACCTTC. V is TRBV10-3 and J is TRBJ1-2; D uncertain. With 7 bases removed from V and 3 bases from J, the gap between germline ends came to 15 bases. The CDR3 contains 14 residues. CDR1 is ENHRY and CDR2 is SYGVKD in the germline V gene.

This clonotype has only a few counts. The CDR3 coding sequence is TGCAGCGCCCTGGGACCAGGGGATAATGGCTACACCTTC. Its protein product is CSALGPGDNGYTF. The chain joins TRBV29-1 to TRBJ1-2, with TRBD1 as a possible D gene (6 bases). Germline CDR1 SQVTM, CDR2 ANQGSEA. This CDR3 spans 13 amino acids. Deletions cut 7 bases from V and 6 bases from J, with 18 bases between.

This clonotype came up a few times. The chain couples TRBV15 to TRBJ2-2, with D possibly called TRBD1 or TRBD2 (6 bases each). Trimming stripped 1 base from V and 6 bases from J, with 9 bases between. Germline V gene sequence: CDR1 LNHNV, CDR2 YYDKDF (reference sequence). This CDR3 spans 14 amino acids. The CDR3 here is CATSRGGAPGELFF. CDR3 nucleotide sequence: TGTGCCACCAGCAGAGGGGGGGCTCCCGGGGAGCTGTTTTTT.

This clonotype turned up a few times. V usage is TRBV20-1 and J usage is TRBJ2-3; D call uncertain. The CDR3 runs 14 residues. Germline V gene sequence: CDR1 DFQATT, CDR2 SNEGSKA (reference sequence). V was shortened by 5 bases and J by 0 bases, with 12 bases between the two germline ends. CDR3 DNA sequence: TGCAGTGCTTTTAAGGTGTCTAGCACAGATACGCAGTATTTT. Translating it yields CSAFKVSSTDTQYF.

The J gene is TRBJ1-5, the V gene TRBV20-1, with D perhaps TRBD1 (5 bases). CDR1 DFQATT and CDR2 SNEGSKA come from the germline V gene (reference sequence). V lost 4 bases, J lost 11 bases, and 18 bases lay in between. The CDR3 has 13 amino acids. The CDR3 spells CSATKQGGEAQHF. The DNA of the CDR3 is TGCAGTGCTACGAAGCAGGGTGGGGAGGCCCAGCATTTT.

This clonotype has a handful of counts. This chain uses TRBV25-1 with TRBJ1-4; the match to TRBD1 covers 11 bases. The junction had 10 bases not matched to a gene; V was cut back by 8 bases and J by 8 bases. The CDR3 length is 15 residues. Per germline, CDR1 MGHDK and CDR2 SYGVNS. CDR3 in DNA: TGTGCCAGCGCCTTAGGAGGGACAGGGGGAGAAAAACTGTTTTTT. It encodes CASALGGTGGEKLFF.

This clonotype was seen at least ten times. V and J are TRBV24-1 and TRBJ1-5; no clear D. Germline V lookup: CDR1 KGHDR, CDR2 SFDVKD. The CDR3 has 16 amino acids. Trimming took off 3 bases at V and 3 bases at J, with 14 bases between the two ends. The CDR3 reads CATSDTRGTHNQPQHF. DNA of the CDR3: TGTGCCACCAGTGATACCCGTGGCACCCACAATCAGCCCCAGCATTTT.